This T cell receptor (beta chain) was retrieved from a study of post-analysis software for immune sequencing data. General study findings and limits: With F measure, samples from one preparation batch clustered together strongly. For normalized Chao1 diversity, multiple sclerosis patients scored significantly lower than controls did.

Each TCR beta cDNA library carried unique molecular identifiers. MiXCR was run by TCRdb on the PCR reads, yielding one entry per CDR3 protein. The sample records 700,000 to 900,000 distinct CDR3 sequences, 46% being singletons. A word on this clonotype: The antigen is not known.

This receptor was obtained from a girl between 5 and 17 years old with multiple sclerosis. The sample consisted of blood.

CDR3: CASRTQGGQPQHF. The CDR3 nucleotides read TGTGCCAGCAGAACTCAGGGGGGACAGCCCCAGCATTTT. The chain joins TRBV6-1 to TRBJ1-5; 7 bases line up with TRBD1. The junction had 6 bases not matched to a gene; V was cut back by 6 bases and J by 7 bases. The V gene's germline CDR1 is MNHNS and CDR2 SASEGT. The length of the CDR3 is 13 residues.